These 5 T cell receptor beta chains share one sample of origin, sequenced in a study of CD8 T cells in Susac syndrome. RNA was extracted with the RNeasy kit, and a quantity of 0.5 to 1 ug was reverse transcribed using random hexamers. Each CDR3 protein is one row after TCRdb ran MiXCR on the immunoSEQ multiplex PCR reads. The sample carries about 120,000 distinct CDR3 sequences, 85% to 95% recorded once. Sequencing was done on a sample of CD8+ T cells from PBMCs. These receptors originate from a human donor in good health.

The CDR3 reads CASSFQRNTEAFF. In DNA, the CDR3 is TGTGCCAGCAGTTTCCAGAGGAACACTGAAGCTTTCTTT. V usage is TRBV27 and J usage is TRBJ1-1; unclear D gene. The CDR3 runs to 13 residues. Germline V gene data show CDR1 as MNHEY and CDR2 as SMNVEV (reference sequence). Trimming left V 3 bases short and J 1 base short, with 6 bases between.

This rearrangement joins TRBV12-5 to TRBJ2-1; 9 bases fit TRBD2. The trim removed 1 base at V and 15 bases at J, leaving 7 bases unmatched. Germline CDR1 reads LGHNT; CDR2 reads FRNRAP. CDR3 length: 13 residues. The CDR3 spells CASGLELAGSSFF. For the CDR3, the DNA is TGTGCTAGTGGTTTGGAACTAGCGGGCTCCTCGTTCTTC.

CDR3 sequence: CSASTGVGEKLFF. CDR3 nucleotide sequence: TGCAGTGCTAGCACAGGGGTGGGTGAAAAACTGTTTTTT. This sequence joins TRBV20-1 and TRBJ1-4; 7 bases agree with TRBD1. With 3 bases clipped from V and 7 bases from J, the junction kept 5 bases outside the gene matches. The germline CDR1 and CDR2 sequences are DFQATT and SNEGSKA (reference sequence). This CDR3 has 13 residues.

This clonotype has more than one count but fewer than ten. The rearrangement uses TRBV11-1 and TRBJ2-1, with D hard to call. The V end was cut by 8 bases, the J end by 4 bases, with 9 bases between. This CDR3 has 12 amino acids. CDR1 is SGHAT, CDR2 FQDESV, per germline (reference sequence). CDR3 in DNA: TGTGCCAGCCAGGACGGTTACAATGAGCAGTTCTTC. It specifies CASQDGYNEQFF. The full variable domain, in which reference TRBV11-1 and TRBJ2-1 provide the parts outside the CDR3, is EAEVAQSPRYKITEKSQAVAFWCDPISGHATLYWYRQILGQGPELLVQFQDESVVDDSQLPKDRFSAERLKGVDSTLKIQPAELGDSAMYLCASQDGYNEQFFGPGTRLTVL.

The rearrangement uses TRBV7-9 and TRBJ2-7; either TRBD1 or TRBD2 may supply D (5 bases each). The CDR3 has 16 amino acids. Trimming took off 4 bases at V and 3 bases at J, with 19 bases between the two ends. In germline, CDR1 is SEHNR, CDR2 FQNEAQ (reference sequence). CDR3 protein: CASSSIRDQRDYEQYF. CDR3 coding DNA: TGTGCCAGCAGCTCGATAAGGGACCAAAGGGACTACGAGCAGTACTTC.